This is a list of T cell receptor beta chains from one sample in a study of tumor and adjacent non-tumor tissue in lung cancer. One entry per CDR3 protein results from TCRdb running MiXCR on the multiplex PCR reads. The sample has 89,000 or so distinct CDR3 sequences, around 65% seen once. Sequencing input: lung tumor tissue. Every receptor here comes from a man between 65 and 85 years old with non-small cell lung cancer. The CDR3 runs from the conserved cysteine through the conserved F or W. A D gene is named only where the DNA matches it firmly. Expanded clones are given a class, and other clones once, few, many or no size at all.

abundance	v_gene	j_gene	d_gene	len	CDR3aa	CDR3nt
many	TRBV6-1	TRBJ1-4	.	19	CASSEAIPGRVWTNEKLFF	TGTGCCAGCAGTGAAGCGATCCCAGGGAGGGTTTGGACTAATGAAAAACTGTTTTTT
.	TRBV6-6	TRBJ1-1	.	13	CASSYVGDTEAFF	TGTGCCAGCAGTTACGTAGGTGACACTGAAGCTTTCTTT
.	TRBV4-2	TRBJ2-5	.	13	CASSLRGRETQYF	TGTGCCAGCAGCCTCAGGGGACGAGAGACTCAGTACTTC
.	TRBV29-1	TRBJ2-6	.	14	CSVLGTSGANIVTF	TGCAGCGTCTTAGGGACCTCTGGGGCCAACATCGTGACTTTC
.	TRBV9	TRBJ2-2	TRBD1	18	CASSVWQGAPPNTGELFF	TGTGCCAGCAGCGTGTGGCAGGGGGCACCTCCGAACACCGGGGAGCTGTTTTTT
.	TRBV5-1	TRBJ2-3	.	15	CASTWGSLSTDAQCF	TGCGCCAGCACCTGGGGCAGCCTTAGCACAGATGCGCAGTGTTTT
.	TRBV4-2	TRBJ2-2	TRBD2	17	CANSQARLAGGTGGLFF	TGTGCCAACAGCCAAGCCAGACTAGCGGGGGGCACTGGGGGGCTGTTTTTT
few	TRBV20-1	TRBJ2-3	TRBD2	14	CSARRSGSEDTQYF	TGCAGTGCTAGGAGGAGCGGGAGTGAAGATACGCAGTATTTT
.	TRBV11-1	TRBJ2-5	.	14	CANTRGDPQGAQYF	TGTGCCAACACCCGGGGTGATCCACAAGGGGCCCAGTACTTC
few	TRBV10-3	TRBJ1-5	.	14	CAISKSSGFQPQHF	TGTGCGATCAGTAAGTCATCTGGATTTCAGCCCCAACATTTT
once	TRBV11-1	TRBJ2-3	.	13	CPSSTRLAVTQYF	TGTCCCAGCAGCACAAGACTGGCAGTTACGCAGTATTTT
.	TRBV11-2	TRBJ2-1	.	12	CASSVPGTLESF	TGTGCCAGCAGCGTCCCCGGGACTCTGGAGTCCTTC
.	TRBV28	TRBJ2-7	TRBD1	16	CASTSYRQGAYNEQYF	TGTGCCAGCACTTCATATCGACAGGGGGCGTACAATGAGCAGTACTTC
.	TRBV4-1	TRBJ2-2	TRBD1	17	CASRQVGTGGFTGELVF	TGCGCCAGCAGACAAGTCGGGACAGGGGGCTTCACCGGGGAGCTGGTTTTT
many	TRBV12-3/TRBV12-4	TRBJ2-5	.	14	CASSLRRGRETQYF	TGTGCCAGCAGTTTAAGGAGGGGTCGGGAGACCCAGTACTTC
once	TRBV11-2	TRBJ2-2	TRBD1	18	CASNLYWTGVLNIGELFF	TGCGCCAGCAACTTATACTGGACAGGGGTCCTGAACATCGGGGAGCTGTTTTTT
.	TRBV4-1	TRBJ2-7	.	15	CASSPAWDSSYEQYF	TGCGCCAGTAGCCCGGCGTGGGATAGCTCCTACGAGCAGTACTTC
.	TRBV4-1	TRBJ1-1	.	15	CANSRGGVGNTVAFF	TGCGCCAACAGCCGGGGAGGAGTGGGGAACACTGTAGCTTTCTTT
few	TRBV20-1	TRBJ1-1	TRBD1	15	CSASSPGQGNTEAFF	TGCAGTGCTAGCAGCCCGGGACAGGGGAACACTGAAGCTTTCTTT
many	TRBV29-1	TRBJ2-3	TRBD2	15	CSVDAYSGGTDTQYF	TGCAGCGTTGACGCCTATAGCGGGGGCACAGATACGCAGTATTTT
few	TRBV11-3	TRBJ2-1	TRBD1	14	CASSLVQGAYEQFF	TGTGCCAGCAGCTTAGTACAGGGGGCATATGAGCAGTTCTTC
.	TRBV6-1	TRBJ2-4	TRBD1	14	CASSAAGGTDIQYF	TGTGCCAGCAGTGCGGCAGGGGGTACGGACATTCAGTACTTC
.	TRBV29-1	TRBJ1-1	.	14	CSVLLRGSDTEAFF	TGCAGCGTTCTCCTCAGGGGTTCGGACACTGAAGCTTTCTTT
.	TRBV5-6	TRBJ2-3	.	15	CASGGNRRGTDTQYF	TGTGCCAGCGGCGGAAACCGCAGGGGCACAGATACGCAGTATTTT
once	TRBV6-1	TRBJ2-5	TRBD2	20	CASSEEGVSGGSQRKETQYF	TGTGCCAGCAGTGAAGAAGGAGTTAGCGGGGGATCTCAGAGAAAAGAGACCCAGTACTTC
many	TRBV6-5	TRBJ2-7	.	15	CASSWAGRSSYEQYF	TGTGCCAGCAGTTGGGCGGGACGGAGCTCCTACGAGCAGTACTTC
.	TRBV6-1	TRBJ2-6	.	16	CASRAEDNSGANVSTF	TGTGCCAGCCGTGCCGAGGACAACTCTGGGGCCAACGTCTCGACTTTC
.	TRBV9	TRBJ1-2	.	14	CASSPAESNYDYTF	TGTGCCAGCAGCCCCGCGGAATCTAACTATGACTACACCTTC
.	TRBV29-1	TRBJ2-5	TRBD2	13	CNVVSTSVETQYF	TGCAACGTTGTCTCAACTAGCGTCGAGACCCAGTACTTC
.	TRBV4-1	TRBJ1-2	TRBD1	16	CARSQSSGQDTYGYTF	TGCGCTAGAAGCCAATCCTCGGGACAGGACACCTATGGCTACACCTTC
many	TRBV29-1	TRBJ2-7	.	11	CSVGRFGEQYF	TGCAGCGTTGGCAGGTTTGGGGAGCAGTACTTC
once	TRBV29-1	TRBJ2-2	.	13	CSVGQGNTAELFF	.
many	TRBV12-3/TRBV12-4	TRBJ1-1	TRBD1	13	CASSFRTGDEAFF	TGTGCCAGCAGTTTTAGGACAGGAGACGAAGCTTTCTTT
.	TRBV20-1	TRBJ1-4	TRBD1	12	CSVRTTGRKLFF	TGCAGTGTTAGGACGACAGGGAGGAAACTGTTTTTT
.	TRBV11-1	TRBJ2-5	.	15	CASSPRGRVFETQYF	TGTGCTAGCAGCCCCCGGGGCAGGGTTTTTGAGACCCAGTACTTT
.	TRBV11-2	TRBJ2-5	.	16	CASSLVGRGFGETQYF	TGTGCTAGCAGCTTAGTCGGCAGGGGATTTGGAGAGACCCAGTACTTC
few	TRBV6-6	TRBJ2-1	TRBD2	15	CASSPALAGNNEQFF	TGTGCCAGCAGCCCTGCCTTAGCGGGCAACAATGAGCAGTTCTTC
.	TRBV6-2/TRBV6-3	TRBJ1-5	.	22	CASSYARDMETTKEWSNQPQHF	TGTGCCAGCAGTTACGCCCGGGACATGGAAACGACGAAAGAGTGGAGCAATCAGCCCCAGCATTTT
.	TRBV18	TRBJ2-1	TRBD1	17	CASSPSTTGAEAYEQFF	TGTGCCAGCTCACCATCGACGACAGGGGCAGAGGCGTATGAGCAGTTCTTC
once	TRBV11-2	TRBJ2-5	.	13	CANSLSQQETNYF	TGTGCCAACAGCTTATCTCAACAAGAGACCAACTACTTC
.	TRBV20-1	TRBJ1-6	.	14	CSVSESSYNSLLHF	TGCAGTGTTAGCGAGAGCTCCTATAATTCACTCCTCCACTTT
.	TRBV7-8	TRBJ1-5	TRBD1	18	CASSLADRAALGNQPQHF	TGTGCCAGCAGCTTAGCCGACAGGGCCGCATTGGGCAATCAGCCCCAGCATTTT
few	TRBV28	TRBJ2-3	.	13	CASGGHGTDTQYF	TGTGCCAGCGGGGGGCATGGCACAGATACGCAGTATTTT
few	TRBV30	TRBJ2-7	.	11	CAWSAWGELYF	TGTGCCTGGAGTGCCTGGGGCGAGCTGTACTTC
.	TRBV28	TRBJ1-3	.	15	CTSRTGLGSRNTIYF	TGTACCAGCAGAACAGGATTGGGCAGTCGAAACACCATATATTTT